Shown below are 6 T cell receptor beta chains from a single sample sequenced in a study of OX40 agonist ivuxolimab in advanced cancers. TCRdb keeps only in-frame clones here, not all; method: immunoSEQ multiplex PCR. The repertoire consists of 40,000 to 45,000 clones, with 70% to 90% occurring once and the leading ten covering approximately 13%. This sample comprised CD4+ or CD8+ T cells sorted from blood, obtained in a trial of the OX40 agonist ivuxolimab. Receptors were obtained from an adult with an advanced solid tumor such as melanoma, head and neck, liver or kidney cancer.

The chain links TRBV10-3 to TRBJ1-2, with 9 bases identical to TRBD1. CDR1 and CDR2 from the germline V gene are ENHRY and SYGVKD. The J segment lost 6 bases and the V segment lost 7 bases, leaving 9 bases of the junction unmatched. CDR3 length equals 14 residues. The CDR3: CAIIQQGARNGYTF. CDR3 bases: TGTGCCATCATCCAACAGGGGGCGAGGAATGGCTACACCTTC.

Only one count was recorded for this clone. The chain is built from TRBV6-5 and TRBJ2-7, with D possibly matching TRBD2 (6 bases). The V gene lost 2 bases and the J gene lost 2 bases, with 13 bases spanning the gap. Looked up from germline, CDR1 is MNHEY and CDR2 is SVGAGI. CDR3 length: 15 residues. The CDR3 sequence: CASSYQAGPTYEQYF. CDR3 sequence (DNA): TGTGCCAGCAGTTACCAAGCGGGCCCTACCTACGAGCAGTACTTC.

This clone was detected a few times. In DNA form, the CDR3 reads TGTGCCAGCAGCTTAGTTCGCGGATACAATGAGCAGTTCTTC. Protein product: CASSLVRGYNEQFF. The genes are TRBV11-1 and TRBJ2-1, with unresolved D. CDR3 size: 14 residues. Trimming pared 1 base from V and 4 bases from J, leaving 8 bases between. In germline, CDR1 is SGHAT, CDR2 FQDESV (reference sequence).

The chain links TRBV6-1 to TRBJ2-2, with a tentative D call TRBD1 (5 bases). This CDR3 region has 14 residues. The germline V gene has CDR1 MNHNS and CDR2 SASEGT. V was clipped by 7 bases and J by 5 bases, with 14 bases between them. CDR3 bases: TGTGCCAGCAACCCCAGGGAAGTGACCGGGGAGCTGTTTTTT. Amino acids: CASNPREVTGELFF.

This clone was counted a single time. The chain combines TRBV5-1 with TRBJ2-2; tentative D call: TRBD1 (5 bases). The germline CDR1 and CDR2 sequences are SGHRS and YFSETQ. Trimming took off 0 bases at V and 3 bases at J, with 9 bases between the two ends. There are 15 residues in the CDR3. The DNA for the CDR3 is TGCGCCAGCAGCTTGGTAGGGGCCGACACCGGGGAGCTGTTTTTT. As protein: CASSLVGADTGELFF.

This chain connects TRBV6-5 to TRBJ2-7, with 8 bases matching TRBD1. The CDR3 extends over 14 amino acids. The V segment lost 8 bases and the J segment 2 bases; nucleotides outside the gene matches: 8. Germline lookup yields CDR1 MNHEY and CDR2 SVGAGI. The CDR3 protein is CASGSDRVPYEQYF. CDR3 nucleotide sequence: TGTGCCAGCGGATCGGACAGGGTCCCCTACGAGCAGTACTTC.